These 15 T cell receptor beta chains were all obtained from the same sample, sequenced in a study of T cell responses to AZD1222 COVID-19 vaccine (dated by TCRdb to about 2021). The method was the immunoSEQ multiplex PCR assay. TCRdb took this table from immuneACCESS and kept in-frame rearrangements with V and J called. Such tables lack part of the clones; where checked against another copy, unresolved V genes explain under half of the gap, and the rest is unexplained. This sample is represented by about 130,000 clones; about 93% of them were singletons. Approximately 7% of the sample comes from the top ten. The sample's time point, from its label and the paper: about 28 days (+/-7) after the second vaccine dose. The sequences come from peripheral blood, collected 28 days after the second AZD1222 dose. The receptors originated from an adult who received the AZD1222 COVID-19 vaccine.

The CDR3 region is CASRLQVGGYTF. CDR3 in DNA: TGTGCCAGCAGGCTACAGGTTGGTGGCTACACCTTC. V and J are TRBV12-3 or TRBV12-4 and TRBJ1-2, with D possibly TRBD1 on 5 matching bases. V lost 6 bases and J lost 7, with 12 bases in between. This CDR3 spans 12 amino acids.

The DNA of the CDR3 is TGTGCCAGCAGCTGGGAGGAGCGCTACGAGCAGTACTTC. This translates into CASSWEERYEQYF. This chain connects TRBV5-6 to TRBJ2-7; weak D call: TRBD2 (6 bases). V lost 3 bases to trimming and J lost 3 bases, with 10 bases between them. The CDR3 has 13 amino acids. Germline lookup yields CDR1 SGHDT and CDR2 YYEEEE.

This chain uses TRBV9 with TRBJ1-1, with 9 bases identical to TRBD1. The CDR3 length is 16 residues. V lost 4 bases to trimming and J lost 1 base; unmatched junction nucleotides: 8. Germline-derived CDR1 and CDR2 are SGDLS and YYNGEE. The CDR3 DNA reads TGTGCCAGCAGCCCAGGGACAGGGAGGAGGAACACTGAAGCTTTCTTT. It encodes CASSPGTGRRNTEAFF.

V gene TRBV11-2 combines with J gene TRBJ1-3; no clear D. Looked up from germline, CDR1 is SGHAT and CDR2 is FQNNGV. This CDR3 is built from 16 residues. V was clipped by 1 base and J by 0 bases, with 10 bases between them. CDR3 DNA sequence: TGTGCCAGCAGCTTAGTAAGAGGTAGCTCTGGAAACACCATATATTTT. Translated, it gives CASSLVRGSSGNTIYF.

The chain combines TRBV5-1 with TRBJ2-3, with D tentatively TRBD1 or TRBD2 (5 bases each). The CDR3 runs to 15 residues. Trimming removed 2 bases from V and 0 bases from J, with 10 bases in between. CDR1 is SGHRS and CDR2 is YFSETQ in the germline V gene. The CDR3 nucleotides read TGCGCCAGCAGCTTTTCGGGGACCAGCACAGATACGCAGTATTTT. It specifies CASSFSGTSTDTQYF.

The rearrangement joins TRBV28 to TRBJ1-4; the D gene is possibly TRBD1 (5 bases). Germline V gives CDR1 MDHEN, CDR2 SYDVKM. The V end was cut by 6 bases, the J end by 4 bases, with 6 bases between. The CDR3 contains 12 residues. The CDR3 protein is CASRRGNEKLFF. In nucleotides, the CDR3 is TGTGCCAGCAGGAGGGGTAATGAAAAACTGTTTTTT.

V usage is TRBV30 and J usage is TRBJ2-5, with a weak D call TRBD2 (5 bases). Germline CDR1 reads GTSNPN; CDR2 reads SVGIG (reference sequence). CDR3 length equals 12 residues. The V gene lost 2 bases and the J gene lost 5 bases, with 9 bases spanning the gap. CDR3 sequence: CAWSLSGETQYF. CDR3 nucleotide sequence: TGTGCCTGGAGTTTAAGCGGCGAGACCCAGTACTTC.

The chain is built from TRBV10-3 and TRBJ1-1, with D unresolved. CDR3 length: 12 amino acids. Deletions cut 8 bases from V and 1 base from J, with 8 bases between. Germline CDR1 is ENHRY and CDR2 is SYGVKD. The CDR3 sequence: CAIAVRNTEAFF. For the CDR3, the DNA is TGTGCCATCGCAGTCAGGAACACTGAAGCTTTCTTT.

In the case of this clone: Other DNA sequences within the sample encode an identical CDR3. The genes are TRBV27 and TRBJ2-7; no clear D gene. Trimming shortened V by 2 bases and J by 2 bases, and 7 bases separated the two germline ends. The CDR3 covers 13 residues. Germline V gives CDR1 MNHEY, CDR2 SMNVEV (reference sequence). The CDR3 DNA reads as TGTGCCAGCAGTTTACGTGGTCCCTACGAGCAGTACTTC. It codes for CASSLRGPYEQYF.

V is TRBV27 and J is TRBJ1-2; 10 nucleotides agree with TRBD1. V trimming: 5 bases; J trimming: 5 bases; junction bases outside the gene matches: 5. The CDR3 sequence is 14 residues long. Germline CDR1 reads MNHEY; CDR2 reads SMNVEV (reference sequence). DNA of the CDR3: TGTGCCAGCAGTGACAGGGGGCGTGGGTATGGCTACACCTTC. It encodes CASSDRGRGYGYTF.

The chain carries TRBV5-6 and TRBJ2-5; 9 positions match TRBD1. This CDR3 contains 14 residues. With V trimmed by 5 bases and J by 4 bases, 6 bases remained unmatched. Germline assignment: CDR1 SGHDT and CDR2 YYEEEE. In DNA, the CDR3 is TGTGCCAGCAGACAGACAGGGGGAATAGAGACCCAGTACTTC. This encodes CASRQTGGIETQYF. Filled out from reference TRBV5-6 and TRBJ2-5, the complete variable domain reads DAGVTQSPTHLIKTRGQQVTLRCSPKSGHDTVSWYQQALGQGPQFIFQYYEEEERQRGNFPDRFSGHQFPNYSSELNVNALLLGDSALYLCASRQTGGIETQYFGPGTRLLVL.

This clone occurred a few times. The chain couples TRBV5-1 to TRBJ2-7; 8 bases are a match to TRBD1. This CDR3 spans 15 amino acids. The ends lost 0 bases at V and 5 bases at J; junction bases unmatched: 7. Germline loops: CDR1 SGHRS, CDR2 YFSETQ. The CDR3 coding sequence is TGCGCCAGCAGCTTGGATCTGCAGACAGGGGACGAGCAGTACTTC. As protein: CASSLDLQTGDEQYF. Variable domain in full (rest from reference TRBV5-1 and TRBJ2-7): KAGVTQTPRYLIKTRGQQVTLSCSPISGHRSVSWYQQTPGQGLQFLFEYFSETQRNKGNFPGRFSGRQFSNSRSEMNVSTLELGDSALYLCASSLDLQTGDEQYFGPGTRLTVT.

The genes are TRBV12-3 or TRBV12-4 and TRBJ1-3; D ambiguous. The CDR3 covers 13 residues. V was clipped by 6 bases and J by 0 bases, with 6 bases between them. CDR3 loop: CASSLFSGNTIYF. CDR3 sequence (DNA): TGTGCCAGCAGCCTCTTCTCTGGAAACACCATATATTTT.

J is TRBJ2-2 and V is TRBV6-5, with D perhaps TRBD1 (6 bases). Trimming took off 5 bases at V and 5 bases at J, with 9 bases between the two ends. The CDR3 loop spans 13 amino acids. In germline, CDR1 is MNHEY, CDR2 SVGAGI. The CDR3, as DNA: TGTGCCAGCAGTCTAACAGGGACCGGGGAGCTGTTTTTT. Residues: CASSLTGTGELFF.

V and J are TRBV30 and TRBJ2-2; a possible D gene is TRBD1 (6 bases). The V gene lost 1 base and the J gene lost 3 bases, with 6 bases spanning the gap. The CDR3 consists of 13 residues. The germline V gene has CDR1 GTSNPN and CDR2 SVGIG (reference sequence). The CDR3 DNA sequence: TGTGCCTGGAGTGAGGGGGACACCGGGGAGCTGTTTTTT. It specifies CAWSEGDTGELFF.